This TCR beta chain was recorded in a study of blood T cell repertoires in COVID-19. Study at large: Acute and convalescent COVID-19 specimens originated in the United States, Italy and Spain.

Clones were sequenced by immunoSEQ multiplex PCR, and TCRdb holds only the in-frame ones, with some missing. The sample includes fewer than 70,000 clones, approximately 90% of them seen just once. V was shortened by 5 bases and J by 4 bases, with 11 bases between the two germline ends. Germline CDR1 reads LNHDA; CDR2 reads SQIVND (reference sequence). The CDR3 spans 13 residues. Sequenced sample: peripheral blood. This clonotype was obtained from a man aged 50-59 years with acute or convalescent COVID-19. The V and J genes are TRBV19 and TRBJ1-2; D not resolved. CDR3 sequence (DNA): TGTGCCAGTAGTGGGGAGACGGCCTATGGCTACACCTTC. It is translated as CASSGETAYGYTF.